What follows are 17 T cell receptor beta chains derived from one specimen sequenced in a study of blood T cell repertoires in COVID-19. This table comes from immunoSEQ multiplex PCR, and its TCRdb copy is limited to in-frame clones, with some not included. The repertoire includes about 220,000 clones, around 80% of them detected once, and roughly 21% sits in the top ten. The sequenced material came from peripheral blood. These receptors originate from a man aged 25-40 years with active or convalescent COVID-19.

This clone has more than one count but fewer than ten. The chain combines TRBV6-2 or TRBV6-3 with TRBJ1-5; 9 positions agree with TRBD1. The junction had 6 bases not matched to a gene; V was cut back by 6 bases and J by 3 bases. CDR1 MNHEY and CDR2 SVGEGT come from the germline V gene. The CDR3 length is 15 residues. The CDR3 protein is CASSQGQGNNQPQHF. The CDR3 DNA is TGTGCCAGCAGCCAGGGACAGGGCAACAATCAGCCCCAGCATTTT.

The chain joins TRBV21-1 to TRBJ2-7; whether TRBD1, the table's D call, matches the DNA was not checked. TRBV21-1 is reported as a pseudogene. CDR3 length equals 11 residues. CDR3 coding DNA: TGTGCCAGCAACACCTGTTACGAGCAGTACTTC. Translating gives CASNTCYEQYF.

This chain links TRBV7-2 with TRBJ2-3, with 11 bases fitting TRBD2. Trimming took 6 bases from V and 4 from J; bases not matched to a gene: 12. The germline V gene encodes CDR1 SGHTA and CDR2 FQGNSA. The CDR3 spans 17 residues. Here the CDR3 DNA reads TGTGCCAGCAGTTACGCTGGAGGGACTAGCGGCCCAGATACGCAGTATTTT. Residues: CASSYAGGTSGPDTQYF.

The CDR3 spells CASSLGTNEKLFF. The CDR3 coding sequence is TGTGCCAGCTCACTCGGGACAAATGAAAAACTGTTTTTT. The rearrangement uses TRBV18 and TRBJ1-4, with D perhaps TRBD1 (6 bases). V lost 4 bases and J 5 bases, leaving 8 bases between the germline ends. The CDR3 sequence is 13 residues long. From germline, CDR1 is KGHSH and CDR2 LQKENI.

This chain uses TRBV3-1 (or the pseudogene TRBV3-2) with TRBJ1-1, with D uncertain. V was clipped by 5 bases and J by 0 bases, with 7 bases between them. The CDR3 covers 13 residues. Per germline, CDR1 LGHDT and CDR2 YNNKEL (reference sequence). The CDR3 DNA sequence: TGTGCCAGCAGCGGGCAGGTGAACACTGAAGCTTTCTTT. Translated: CASSGQVNTEAFF.

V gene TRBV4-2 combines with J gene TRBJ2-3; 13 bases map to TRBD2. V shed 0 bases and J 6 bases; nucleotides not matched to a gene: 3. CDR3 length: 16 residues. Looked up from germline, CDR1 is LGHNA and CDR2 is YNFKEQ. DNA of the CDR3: TGTGCCAGCAGCCAAGATCGGACTAGCGGGAGTGATACGCAGTATTTT. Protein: CASSQDRTSGSDTQYF.

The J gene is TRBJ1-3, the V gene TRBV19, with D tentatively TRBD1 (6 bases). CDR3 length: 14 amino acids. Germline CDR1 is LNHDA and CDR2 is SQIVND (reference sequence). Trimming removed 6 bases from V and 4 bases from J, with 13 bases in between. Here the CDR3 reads CASSPTGAGNTIYF. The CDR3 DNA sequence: TGTGCCAGTAGCCCGACAGGAGCCGGAAACACCATATATTTT.

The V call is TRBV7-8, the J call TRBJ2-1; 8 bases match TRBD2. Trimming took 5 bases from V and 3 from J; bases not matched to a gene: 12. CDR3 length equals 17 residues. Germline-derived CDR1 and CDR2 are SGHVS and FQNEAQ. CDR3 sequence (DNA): TGTGCCAGCAGCCCCCTGGGTCAAGCGGGAGTCTACAATGAGCAGTTCTTC. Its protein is CASSPLGQAGVYNEQFF.

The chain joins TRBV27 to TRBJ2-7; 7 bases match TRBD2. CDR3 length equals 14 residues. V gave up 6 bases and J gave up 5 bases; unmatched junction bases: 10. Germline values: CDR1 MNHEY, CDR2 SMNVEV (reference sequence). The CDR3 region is CASSPRRLAHEQYF. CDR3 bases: TGTGCCAGCAGCCCCCGAAGACTAGCTCACGAGCAGTACTTC.

CDR3 amino acids: CASSKGLAGGEETQYF. In DNA form, the CDR3 reads TGTGCCAGCAGTAAAGGACTAGCGGGAGGGGAAGAGACCCAGTACTTC. This chain connects TRBV6-6 to TRBJ2-5; 15 nucleotides agree with TRBD2. CDR3 length: 16 residues. With 5 bases clipped from V and 3 bases from J, the junction kept 4 bases outside the gene matches. From germline, CDR1 is MNHNY and CDR2 SVGAGI (reference sequence).

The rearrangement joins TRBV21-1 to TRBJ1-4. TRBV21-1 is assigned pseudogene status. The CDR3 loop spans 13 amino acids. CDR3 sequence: CASSNAGREKLFF. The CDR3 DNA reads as TGTGCCAGCAGCAACGCAGGGAGGGAAAAACTGTTTTTT.

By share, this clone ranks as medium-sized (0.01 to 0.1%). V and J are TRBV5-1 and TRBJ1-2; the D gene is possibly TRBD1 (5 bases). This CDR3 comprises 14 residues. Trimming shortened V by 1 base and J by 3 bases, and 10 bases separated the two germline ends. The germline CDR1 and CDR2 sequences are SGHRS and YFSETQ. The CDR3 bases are TGCGCCAGCAGCTTGCCAGGGTGGGACTATGGCTACACCTTC. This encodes CASSLPGWDYGYTF.

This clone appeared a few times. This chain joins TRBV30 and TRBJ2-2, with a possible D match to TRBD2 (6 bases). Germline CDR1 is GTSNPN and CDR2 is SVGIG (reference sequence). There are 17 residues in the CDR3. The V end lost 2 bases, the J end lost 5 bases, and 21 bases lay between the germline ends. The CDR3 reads CAWSPLRRGAGTGELFF. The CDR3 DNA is TGTGCCTGGAGTCCCCTTCGGAGGGGCGCTGGTACCGGGGAGCTGTTTTTT.

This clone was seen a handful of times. The CDR3 reads CATSQGTEQYF. CDR3 DNA: TGTGCCACCAGCCAGGGGACCGAGCAGTACTTC. The chain couples TRBV24-1 to TRBJ2-7; possibly TRBD1 for D (6 bases). This CDR3 has 11 residues. Germline-derived CDR1 and CDR2 are KGHDR and SFDVKD. V was clipped by 7 bases and J by 6 bases, with 9 bases between them.

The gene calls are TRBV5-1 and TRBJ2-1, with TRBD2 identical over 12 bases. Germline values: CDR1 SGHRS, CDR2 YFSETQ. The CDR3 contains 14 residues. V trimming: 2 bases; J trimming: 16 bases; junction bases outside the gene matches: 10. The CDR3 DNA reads TGCGCCAGCAGCTTTACGACTAGCGGGGGTTATTATTTCTTC. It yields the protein CASSFTTSGGYYFF.

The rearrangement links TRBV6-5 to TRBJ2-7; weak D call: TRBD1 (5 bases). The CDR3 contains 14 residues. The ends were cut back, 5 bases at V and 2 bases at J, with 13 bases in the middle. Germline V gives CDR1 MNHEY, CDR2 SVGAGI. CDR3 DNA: TGTGCCAGCAGTACTACAGGTTCGGCCTACGAGCAGTACTTC. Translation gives CASSTTGSAYEQYF.

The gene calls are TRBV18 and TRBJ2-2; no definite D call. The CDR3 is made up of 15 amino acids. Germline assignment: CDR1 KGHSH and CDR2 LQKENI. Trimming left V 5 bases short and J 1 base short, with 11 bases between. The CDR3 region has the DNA TGTGCCAGCTCAACCCGCATACAGAACACCGGGGAGCTGTTTTTT. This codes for CASSTRIQNTGELFF.